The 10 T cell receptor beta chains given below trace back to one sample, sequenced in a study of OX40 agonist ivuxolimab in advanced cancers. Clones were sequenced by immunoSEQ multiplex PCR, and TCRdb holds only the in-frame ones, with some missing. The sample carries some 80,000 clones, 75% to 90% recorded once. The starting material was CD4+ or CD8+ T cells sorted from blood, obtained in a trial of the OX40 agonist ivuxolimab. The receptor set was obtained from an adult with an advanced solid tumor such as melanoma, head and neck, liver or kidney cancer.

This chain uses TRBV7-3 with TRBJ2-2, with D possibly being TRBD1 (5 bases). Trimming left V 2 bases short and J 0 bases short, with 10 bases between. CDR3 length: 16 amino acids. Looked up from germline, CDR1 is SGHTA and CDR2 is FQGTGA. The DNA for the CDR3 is TGTGCCAGCAGCTTAGGGGCAGTCGCGAACACCGGGGAGCTGTTTTTT. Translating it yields CASSLGAVANTGELFF.

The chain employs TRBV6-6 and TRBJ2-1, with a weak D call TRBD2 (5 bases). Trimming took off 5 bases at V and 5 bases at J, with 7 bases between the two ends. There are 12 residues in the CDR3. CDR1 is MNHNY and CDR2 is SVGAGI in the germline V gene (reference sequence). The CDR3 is CASSTTNNEQFF. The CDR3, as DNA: TGTGCCAGCAGTACGACTAACAATGAGCAGTTCTTC.

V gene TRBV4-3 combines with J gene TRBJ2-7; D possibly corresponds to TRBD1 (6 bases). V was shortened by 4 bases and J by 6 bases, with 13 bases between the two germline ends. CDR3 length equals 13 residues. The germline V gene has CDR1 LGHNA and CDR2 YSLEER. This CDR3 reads CASSRLQGSEQYF. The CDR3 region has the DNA TGCGCCAGCAGCCGTTTACAGGGATCCGAGCAGTACTTC.

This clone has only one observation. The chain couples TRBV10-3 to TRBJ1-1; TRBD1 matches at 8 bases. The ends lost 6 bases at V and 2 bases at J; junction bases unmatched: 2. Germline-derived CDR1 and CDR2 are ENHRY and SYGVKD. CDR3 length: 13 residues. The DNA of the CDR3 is TGTGCCATCAGAACAGGGGGTAACACTGAAGCTTTCTTT. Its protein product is CAIRTGGNTEAFF.

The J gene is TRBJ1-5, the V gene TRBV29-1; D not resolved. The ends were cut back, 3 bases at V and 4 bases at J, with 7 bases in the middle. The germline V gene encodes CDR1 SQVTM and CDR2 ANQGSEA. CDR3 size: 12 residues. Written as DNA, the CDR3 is TGCAGCGTTGAGATGGGTAATCAGCCCCAGCATTTT. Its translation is CSVEMGNQPQHF.

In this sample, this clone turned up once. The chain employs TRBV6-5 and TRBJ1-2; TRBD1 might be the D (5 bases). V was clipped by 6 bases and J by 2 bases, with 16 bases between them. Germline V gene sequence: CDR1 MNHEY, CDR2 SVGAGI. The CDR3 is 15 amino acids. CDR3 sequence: CASRYPGRGNYGYTF. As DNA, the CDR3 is TGTGCCAGCAGATACCCAGGGCGGGGAAACTATGGCTACACCTTC.

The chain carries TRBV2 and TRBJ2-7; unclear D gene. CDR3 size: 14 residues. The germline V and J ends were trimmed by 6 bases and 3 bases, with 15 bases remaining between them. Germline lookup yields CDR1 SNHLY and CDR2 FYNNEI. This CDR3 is CASSPRPELYEQYF. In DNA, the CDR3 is TGTGCCAGCAGCCCAAGACCGGAACTCTACGAGCAGTACTTC.

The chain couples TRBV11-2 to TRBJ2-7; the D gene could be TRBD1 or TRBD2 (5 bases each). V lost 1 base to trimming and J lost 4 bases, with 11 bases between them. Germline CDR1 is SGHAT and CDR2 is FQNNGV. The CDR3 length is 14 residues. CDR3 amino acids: CASSLGPGTYEQYF. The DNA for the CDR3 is TGTGCCAGCAGCTTAGGCCCCGGGACGTACGAGCAGTACTTC.

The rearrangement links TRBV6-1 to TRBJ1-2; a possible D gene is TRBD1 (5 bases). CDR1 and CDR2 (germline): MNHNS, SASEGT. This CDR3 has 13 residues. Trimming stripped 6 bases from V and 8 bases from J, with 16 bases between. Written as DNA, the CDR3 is TGTGCCAGCAGGGGGGACCTCCTGGGCGGCTACACCTTC. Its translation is CASRGDLLGGYTF.

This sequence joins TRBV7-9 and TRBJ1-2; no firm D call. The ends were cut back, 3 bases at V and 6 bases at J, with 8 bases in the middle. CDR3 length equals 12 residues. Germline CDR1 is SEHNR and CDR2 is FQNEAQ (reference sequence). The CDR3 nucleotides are TGTGCCAGCAGCTTGCAGGATCATGGCTACACCTTC. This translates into CASSLQDHGYTF.